The 7 T cell receptor beta chains below come from one sample, sequenced in a study of cytomegalovirus exposure and HLA in healthy donors. Sequenced by immunoSEQ multiplex PCR; TCRdb stores in-frame clones only, minus some. The sample contains fewer than 250,000 clones, around nine tenths of which appear only once. Specimen: PBMCs. These receptor sequences come from a man younger than 35 in good health and CMV-seronegative.

The gene calls are TRBV4-3 and TRBJ1-3; maybe TRBD1 (5 bases). The CDR3 length is 15 residues. V lost 4 bases and J 4 bases, leaving 14 bases between the germline ends. Germline assignment: CDR1 LGHNA and CDR2 YSLEER. CDR3 residues: CASSPDAGQGNTIYF. In DNA, the CDR3 is TGCGCCAGCAGCCCCGACGCGGGGCAAGGAAACACCATATATTTT.

This chain links TRBV28 with TRBJ2-1; D gene unclear. V lost 10 bases, J lost 9 bases, and 19 bases lay in between. Germline CDR1 MDHEN, CDR2 SYDVKM. The CDR3 consists of 13 residues. CDR3 protein: CATQAISVGEQFF. The CDR3 region has the DNA TGTGCCACCCAAGCTATAAGCGTTGGTGAGCAGTTCTTC.

V gene TRBV11-2 combines with J gene TRBJ2-1; D is uncertain. Trimming took 3 bases from V and 5 from J, leaving 8 bases between them. CDR1 is SGHAT and CDR2 is FQNNGV in the germline V gene. The CDR3 sequence is 13 residues long. CDR3 nucleotides: TGTGCCAGCAGCTTCTCTTTAGACAATGAGCAGTTCTTC. It translates to CASSFSLDNEQFF. Using reference TRBV11-2 and TRBJ2-1 for the parts outside the CDR3, the full variable domain is EAGVAQSPRYKIIEKRQSVAFWCNPISGHATLYWYQQILGQGPKLLIQFQNNGVVDDSQLPKDRFSAERLKGVDSTLKIQPAKLEDSAVYLCASSFSLDNEQFFGPGTRLTVL.

The chain is built from TRBV5-1 and TRBJ1-2; no clear D gene. The ends were cut back, 5 bases at V and 3 bases at J, with 8 bases in the middle. This CDR3 contains 12 residues. CDR1 and CDR2 (germline): SGHRS, YFSETQ. The DNA for the CDR3 is TGCGCCAGCAGGAAGGGAGACTATGGCTACACCTTC. It translates to CASRKGDYGYTF.

V is TRBV2 and J is TRBJ1-2, with D perhaps matching TRBD1 (5 bases). V was trimmed by 2 bases and J by 6 bases, leaving 13 bases between them. The length of the CDR3 is 14 residues. Per germline, CDR1 SNHLY and CDR2 FYNNEI. This CDR3 reads CASSERGTRNGYTF. DNA of the CDR3: TGTGCCAGCAGTGAAAGGGGCACCCGAAATGGCTACACCTTC.

The chain couples TRBV30 to TRBJ2-5, with TRBD2 as a possible D gene (6 bases). The CDR3 extends over 17 amino acids. Trimming stripped 0 bases from V and 5 bases from J, with 22 bases between. The germline CDR1 and CDR2 sequences are GTSNPN and SVGIG (reference sequence). CDR3 amino acids: CAWSVRPLAEGWETQYF. The CDR3 DNA reads as TGTGCCTGGAGTGTCAGACCGTTAGCGGAGGGATGGGAGACCCAGTACTTC.

This clone was seen a handful of times. The chain is built from TRBV7-9 and TRBJ2-1, with 7 positions matching TRBD2. With V trimmed by 2 bases and J by 7 bases, 17 bases remained unmatched. This CDR3 contains 18 residues. Germline V gene sequence: CDR1 SEHNR, CDR2 FQNEAQ (reference sequence). CDR3 protein: CASSLPPRLAGVRNEQFF. The DNA of the CDR3 is TGTGCCAGCAGCTTACCTCCACGATTGGCGGGAGTTCGGAATGAGCAGTTCTTC.